The sequence of this T cell receptor (beta chain) was determined in a study of blood T cells in healthy people across ages. Study overall: About one barcoded TCR beta cDNA was captured per two T cells.

Through a sample-barcoded 5' primer and a J-beta primer mix, a second PCR was run for 7 to 11 cycles. Each cDNA molecule, via a template-switch adaptor with 12 random nucleotides, was tagged. Each CDR3 protein gets one entry after TCRdb re-called the 5' RACE reads with MiXCR. The sample includes about 1 million distinct CDR3 sequences, 40% to 50% seen only once; the top ten take under 20%. Whole-study results and caveats: Among T cells, TCR beta diversity per million cells dropped roughly linearly as age rose. Higher diversity and more naive CD4+ cells were features of long-lived donors, compared to aged donors.

For this clonotype: Its antigen is unidentified.

CDR1 MNHNS and CDR2 SASEGT come from the germline V gene. The CDR3 spans 17 residues. V lost 4 bases and J 0 bases, leaving 19 bases between the germline ends. The V and J genes are TRBV6-1 and TRBJ2-7; possibly TRBD2 for D (5 bases). This receptor was taken from a woman in her fifties or sixties in good health. Sequencing was carried out using blood. The CDR3 protein is CASSVIASDYNSYEQYF. For the CDR3, the DNA is TGTGCCAGCAGTGTAATCGCGTCCGACTACAACTCCTACGAGCAGTACTTC.